This T cell receptor (beta chain) was found in a study of CD8+CD57+ T cells in acquired aplastic anemia (dated by TCRdb to the late 2010s). Background on the whole study: DNA extracted from sorted CD4+ and CD8+ cells had a mean of roughly 3.4 ug, with a range of 0.2 to 27.4 ug. CD8+CD57+ expansion was defined as frequency above the mean frequency observed in healthy subjects.

As encoded in the germline V gene, CDR1 is MDHEN while CDR2 is SYDVKM. The junction shows trimming of 9 bases on V and 10 bases on J, and the gene matches do not reach 10 bases of it. Taken from cysteine to phenylalanine, the CDR3 has 14 residues. Here the CDR3 DNA is all that survives: 42 bases in frame from base 1. The study at large found these results: Patients and healthy controls showed no significant difference in CD8+ Simpson's diversity (P=0.060). Around 31 CD8+ CDR3 sequences were shared between patients and controls but appeared highly expressed in patients and within their immunodominant clones.

The patients picked for sequencing were ones in whom flow cytometry had shown an expansion of CD8+CD57+ cells. Every patient had severe acquired aplastic anemia, diagnosed using the International Study of Aplastic Anemia and Agranulocytosis and Camitta criteria. No patient had received any therapy when blood was sampled. In the study, sorted CD4+ and CD8+ blood T cells from patients with severe aplastic anemia and from healthy subjects underwent deep sequencing of TCR repertoires. In the USA, patient enrollment took place under clinicaltrials.gov protocols 00001620, 01623167, 00001397, 00071045, 00081523 and 00961064. Ficoll-Paque density gradient centrifugation was used to isolate peripheral blood mononuclear cells. CD4+ and CD8+ T cells were sorted by FACS or magnetic beads before DNA extraction. This clonotype was counted only a few times. Its antigen is not yet known. Base qualities are missing; no much larger clone stands one base away.

Genomic DNA was used as template for profiling of TCR beta VDJ combinations and CDR3 sequences. An Illumina HiSeq 2000 was the platform used for TCR repertoire sequencing. The study's own analysis went as follows. Repertoires were assessed using TRBV/TRBJ rearrangement plots, CDR3 size and DJ length profiles, and Simpson's diversity index. The immunodominant clone was defined as the most abundant DNA sequence in deep sequencing data. CDR3 amino acid sequences were checked for sharing across subjects and were also compared against the VDJdb database and published repertoires. TCRdb cleaned the public reads at Q25 with fastp, built clones with MiXCR and kept in-frame beta chains. Entries are consolidated by CDR3 protein sequence, retaining the most common genes and DNA. The V and J calls follow TCRdb's processing rather than the paper's. Recorded for this sample are roughly 290,000 distinct CDR3 sequences; approximately 57% of them occurred a single time. The top ten constitute around 1.3% of the sample.

The origin of this receptor is a human donor with aplastic anemia. The chain is encoded by TRBV28 joined to TRBJ2-1; 12 bases in between match TRBD2. Sequencing used sorted CD4+, CD8+, or CD8+CD57+ T cells (not recorded which) from PBMCs. In nucleotides, the sequence is TGTGCCAGTATTAGACTAGCGGGAGCTAGGGAGCAGTTCTTC. This sequence encodes CASIRLAGAREQFF.